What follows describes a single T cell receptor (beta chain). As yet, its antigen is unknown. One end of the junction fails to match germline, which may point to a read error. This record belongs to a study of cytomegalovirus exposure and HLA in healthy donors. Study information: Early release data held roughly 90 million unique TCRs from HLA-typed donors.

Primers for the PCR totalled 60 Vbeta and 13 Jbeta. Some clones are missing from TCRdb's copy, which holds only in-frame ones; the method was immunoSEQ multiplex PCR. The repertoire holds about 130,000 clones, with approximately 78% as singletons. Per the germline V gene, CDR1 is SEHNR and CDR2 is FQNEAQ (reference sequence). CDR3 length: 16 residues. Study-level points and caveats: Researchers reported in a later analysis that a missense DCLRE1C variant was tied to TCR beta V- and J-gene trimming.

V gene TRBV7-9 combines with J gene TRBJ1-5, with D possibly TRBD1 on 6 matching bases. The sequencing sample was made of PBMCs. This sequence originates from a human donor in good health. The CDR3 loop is CSSSLGARGRNQPQHF. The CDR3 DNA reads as TGTTCCAGCAGCTTAGGGGCCAGGGGACGGAATCAGCCCCAGCATTTT.